The sequence of this T cell receptor beta chain was determined in a study of blood T cell repertoires in COVID-19. Germline CDR1 is LNHDA and CDR2 is SQIVND (reference sequence). The CDR3 spans 14 residues. V lost 6 bases, J lost 2 bases, and 13 bases lay in between. Clones were sequenced by immunoSEQ multiplex PCR, and TCRdb holds only the in-frame ones, with some missing. This table has fewer than 350,000 clones, about nine tenths appearing once. The study drew participants aged roughly 18 to 95 years from approximately 25 US areas. Each participant's cohort was designated according to participant-reported clinical history.

This receptor was identified in a woman between 40 and 50 years old who had recovered from COVID-19. This chain connects TRBV19 to TRBJ2-5, with D unclear. What was sequenced was PBMCs or T cells enriched from blood (not recorded which). The CDR3 loop is CASSRSGQQETQYF. The DNA for the CDR3 is TGTGCCAGTAGCCGCTCAGGTCAACAAGAGACCCAGTACTTC. The full variable domain, its missing parts supplied by reference TRBV19 and TRBJ2-5, is DGGITQSPKYLFRKEGQNVTLSCEQNLNHDAMYWYRQDPGQGLRLIYYSQIVNDFQKGDIAEGYSVSREKKESFPLTVTSAQKNPTAFYLCASSRSGQQETQYFGPGTRLLVL.